This passage covers 6 T cell receptor beta chains from one sample sequenced in a study of blood T cell repertoires in COVID-19. Measured with immunoSEQ multiplex PCR; TCRdb has only the in-frame clones, and not every one. In the table there are about 370,000 clones, 80% to 90% of which are singletons. The specimen was peripheral blood. The receptors derive from a woman younger than 45 with COVID-19, enrolled during active disease.

This clone is a singleton in its sample. The chain links TRBV10-3 to TRBJ2-2; D may be TRBD1 (6 bases). The CDR3 contains 17 residues. Germline values: CDR1 ENHRY, CDR2 SYGVKD. The germline V and J ends were trimmed by 3 bases and 4 bases, with 18 bases remaining between them. CDR3 in amino acids: CAISDPARGRGTGELFF. The DNA of the CDR3 is TGTGCCATCAGTGACCCTGCCAGGGGCAGGGGCACCGGGGAGCTGTTTTTT.

V gene TRBV5-1 combines with J gene TRBJ2-5, with unresolved D. The V and J ends lost 5 bases and 2 bases respectively, with 7 bases between them. The germline CDR1 and CDR2 sequences are SGHRS and YFSETQ. This CDR3 is built from 12 residues. Here the CDR3 reads CASRWRQETQYF. The CDR3 DNA follows: TGCGCCAGCAGATGGCGGCAAGAGACCCAGTACTTC.

This chain joins TRBV4-3 and TRBJ1-4; D unclear. The CDR3 loop spans 15 amino acids. V shed 2 bases and J shed 8 bases, with 15 bases lying between them. Per the germline V gene, CDR1 is LGHNA and CDR2 is YSLEER. DNA of the CDR3: TGCGCCAGCAGCCAAACCCAGAGGACTCCCGAAAAACTGTTTTTT. Its translation: CASSQTQRTPEKLFF.

The chain couples TRBV4-3 to TRBJ2-1; 8 positions agree with TRBD1. The CDR3 consists of 16 residues. Trimming at V came to 3 bases and at J to 0 bases, leaving 4 bases not matched to a gene. Germline lookup yields CDR1 LGHNA and CDR2 YSLEER. The CDR3 DNA is TGCGCCAGCAGCCAGAGGACAGGGTACTCCTACAATGAGCAGTTCTTC. This gives the protein CASSQRTGYSYNEQFF.

The chain combines TRBV11-2 with TRBJ1-4; D remains ambiguous. CDR3 size: 16 residues. Germline V gene sequence: CDR1 SGHAT, CDR2 FQNNGV. V was pared by 0 bases and J by 3 bases, with 11 bases between. The DNA of the CDR3 is TGTGCCAGCAGCTTAGATAGCCCCAGCTCTAATGAAAAACTGTTTTTT. It encodes CASSLDSPSSNEKLFF.

This sequence joins TRBV11-2 and TRBJ2-7; TRBD1 aligns across 10 bases. The CDR3 length is 16 residues. J lost 4 bases, V lost 4 bases, and 10 bases had no gene match. Germline loops: CDR1 SGHAT, CDR2 FQNNGV. CDR3 sequence reads: CASSWGSGTGEYEQYF. CDR3 bases: TGTGCCAGCAGCTGGGGATCCGGGACAGGGGAGTACGAGCAGTACTTC.